This TCR beta chain was observed in a study of T cell repertoires in cytomegalovirus infection. Study context: CMV infection and matching HLA type were both indicated by public TCR beta signatures.

Trimming removed 2 bases from V and 6 bases from J, with 26 bases in between. CDR3 length: 18 residues. CDR1 is MNHEY, CDR2 SMNVEV, per germline (reference sequence). TCRdb recomputed calls from the reads with MiXCR, one row per CDR3 protein. Of more than 350,000 distinct CDR3 sequences listed, around 32% are singletons. The material sequenced was PBMCs. The sequence was collected from a human donor in good health (CMV status not recorded). Some clones in this sample may be carry-over from other donors' samples. The chain combines TRBV27 with TRBJ2-7; D possibly matches TRBD1 or TRBD2 (5 bases each). CDR3 amino acids: CASSLRGPTNKGAVEQYF. CDR3 DNA sequence: TGTGCCAGCAGTTTAAGAGGGCCCACGAACAAAGGGGCTGTCGAGCAGTACTTC.